This TCR beta chain was sequenced for a study of cytomegalovirus exposure and HLA in healthy donors. Across the study: The roughly 120 validation repertoires, a later analysis reported, used the same platform as the 550 to 800 first-cohort repertoires.

Sequencing was performed with immunoSEQ multiplex PCR; in TCRdb, only in-frame clones are kept and a portion is missing. This sample has some 140,000 clones, with around 80% found just once. The CDR3 is 14 residues long. Germline V gene lookup returns CDR1 SGDLS and CDR2 YYNGEE. The V end was cut by 4 bases, the J end by 2 bases, with 13 bases between. The table lists this clone with a few counts. The clonotype comes from a man aged 25-45 years in good health and CMV-seropositive. The rearrangement uses TRBV9 and TRBJ2-7; a weak D match, TRBD1 (6 bases). Sequenced material: PBMCs. The CDR3 loop reads CASSLYGGPYEQYF. The CDR3 DNA sequence: TGTGCCAGCAGCCTGTATGGGGGCCCCTACGAGCAGTACTTC.